These 14 T cell receptor beta chains were sequenced from one sample in a study of identical twins. TCRdb itself ran the 5' RACE reads through MiXCR, one entry per CDR3 protein. Of 500,000 to 650,000 distinct CDR3 sequences in the sample, approximately 20% were seen once. A further study also used this sample, focusing on yellow fever vaccine responses in identical twins.

Sequenced material: CD4+ T cells sorted from blood. Every receptor here comes from a woman between 18 and 29 years old in good health.

The J gene is TRBJ1-1, the V gene TRBV18; D is unresolved. With 3 bases removed from V and 4 bases from J, the gap between germline ends came to 12 bases. The germline V gene encodes CDR1 KGHSH and CDR2 LQKENI. The CDR3 totals 14 residues. This chain's CDR3 is CASSPKGWGTEAFF. The CDR3, as DNA: TGTGCCAGCTCACCGAAGGGATGGGGCACTGAAGCTTTCTTT.

The chain employs TRBV5-1 and TRBJ2-2, with D tentatively TRBD1 (6 bases). CDR1 is SGHRS and CDR2 is YFSETQ in the germline V gene. V dropped 3 bases and J dropped 4 bases, with 10 bases sitting between them. The CDR3 loop spans 14 amino acids. The CDR3 region is CASSSRTVTGELFF. CDR3 DNA: TGCGCCAGCAGCTCTCGGACAGTCACCGGGGAGCTGTTTTTT.

V usage is TRBV7-3 and J usage is TRBJ2-2; no clear D gene. Germline V gives CDR1 SGHTA, CDR2 FQGTGA. The CDR3 extends over 15 amino acids. The V end lost 5 bases, the J end lost 2 bases, and 12 bases lay between the germline ends. The CDR3 is CASSHQSPNTGELFF. The CDR3, as DNA: TGTGCCAGCAGCCACCAGTCCCCAAACACCGGGGAGCTGTTTTTT.

V usage is TRBV9 and J usage is TRBJ2-2, with unresolved D. CDR1 is SGDLS, CDR2 YYNGEE, per germline. The CDR3 consists of 14 residues. Trimming cost V 0 bases and J 0 bases, with 3 bases left between them. This chain's CDR3 is CASSVEANTGELFF. For the CDR3, the DNA is TGTGCCAGCAGCGTAGAGGCGAACACCGGGGAGCTGTTTTTT.

This clonotype appeared a few times. The rearrangement uses TRBV29-1 and TRBJ1-1; D uncertain. The germline gives CDR1 SQVTM, CDR2 ANQGSEA. This CDR3 has 10 residues. The ends were cut back, 7 bases at V and 1 base at J, with 4 bases in the middle. The CDR3, as DNA: TGCAGCGCTCAGAACACTGAAGCTTTCTTT. Its protein is CSAQNTEAFF.

A few counts support this clonotype. This chain joins TRBV28 and TRBJ2-3, with 11 nucleotides matching TRBD2. V gave up 5 bases and J gave up 8 bases; unmatched junction bases: 6. Germline V gene data show CDR1 as MDHEN and CDR2 as SYDVKM. The CDR3 contains 14 residues. The CDR3 loop is CASSIAGGRVTQYF. DNA of the CDR3: TGTGCCAGCAGTATAGCGGGGGGGCGGGTTACGCAGTATTTT.

The chain carries TRBV6-5 and TRBJ2-2, with 7 bases identical to TRBD2. V lost 4 bases, J lost 7 bases, and 6 bases stayed unmatched. Germline assignment: CDR1 MNHEY and CDR2 SVGAGI. This CDR3 has 14 residues. The DNA of the CDR3 is TGTGCCAGCAGTTGGCGGGAGATTAACGGGGAGCTGTTTTTT. Amino acid sequence: CASSWREINGELFF.

The rearrangement links TRBV20-1 to TRBJ2-3, with TRBD2 matching over 10 bases. V trimming: 3 bases; J trimming: 5 bases; junction bases outside the gene matches: 8. CDR1 is DFQATT and CDR2 is SNEGSKA in the germline V gene (reference sequence). The CDR3 has 15 amino acids. The CDR3 sequence is CSARDASGGGDTQYF. DNA for the CDR3: TGCAGTGCTAGGGACGCTAGCGGGGGTGGAGATACGCAGTATTTT.

This clonotype was found a few times. V is TRBV6-5 and J is TRBJ2-7; D uncertain. This CDR3 comprises 16 residues. The V gene lost 0 bases and the J gene lost 0 bases, with 12 bases spanning the gap. Per germline, CDR1 MNHEY and CDR2 SVGAGI. The CDR3 protein is CASSYSGLTPSYEQYF. CDR3 nucleotides: TGTGCCAGCAGTTACTCAGGGTTAACTCCCTCCTACGAGCAGTACTTC.

J is TRBJ2-2 and V is TRBV24-1, with a tentative D call TRBD1 (6 bases). The ends were cut back, 0 bases at V and 0 bases at J, with 10 bases in the middle. This CDR3 comprises 17 residues. Germline V gene data show CDR1 as KGHDR and CDR2 as SFDVKD. CDR3 amino acids: CATSDLRQGSNTGELFF. CDR3 DNA sequence: TGTGCCACCAGTGATTTGCGGCAGGGGTCGAACACCGGGGAGCTGTTTTTT.

This clonotype was counted only a few times. The genes are TRBV5-1 and TRBJ1-1; 8 bases are shared with TRBD1. With V trimmed by 4 bases and J by 4 bases, 6 bases remained unmatched. CDR3 length: 14 residues. CDR1 and CDR2 from the germline V gene are SGHRS and YFSETQ. Here the CDR3 DNA reads TGCGCCAGCAGCGAGGACAGGGTCCTCACTGAAGCTTTCTTT. It specifies CASSEDRVLTEAFF.

This clonotype was counted a few times. The chain combines TRBV7-9 with TRBJ1-1; D is possibly TRBD1 (6 bases). Germline V lookup: CDR1 SEHNR, CDR2 FQNEAQ (reference sequence). This CDR3 has 16 residues. V lost 1 base and J lost 6, with 18 bases in between. CDR3 coding DNA: TGTGCCAGCAGCTTAGAACAAGACAGGTTTAAGGCTGAAGCTTTCTTT. Translating it yields CASSLEQDRFKAEAFF.

This chain connects TRBV3-1 to TRBJ2-2; a possible D gene is TRBD2 (6 bases). The CDR3 loop spans 17 amino acids. Germline V CDR1 and CDR2: LGHDT, YNNKEL (reference sequence). V was clipped by 4 bases and J by 6 bases, with 21 bases between them. The CDR3: CASSPGGYLSHPGELFF. DNA of the CDR3: TGTGCCAGCAGCCCAGGAGGGTATTTGTCTCACCCCGGGGAGCTGTTTTTT.

The rearrangement uses TRBV12-3 or TRBV12-4 and TRBJ2-1, with 11 nucleotides matching TRBD2. The CDR3 covers 15 residues. The ends lost 6 bases at V and 5 bases at J; junction bases unmatched: 6. The CDR3 loop reads CASSHGTSGNNEQFF. The CDR3 nucleotides read TGTGCCAGCAGCCATGGGACTAGCGGCAACAATGAGCAGTTCTTC.